Sequencing of this TCR beta chain was carried out in a study of blood T cell repertoires in COVID-19. Study-level information: The study drew acute and convalescent COVID-19 samples from the United States, Italy and Spain.

V was clipped by 5 bases and J by 2 bases; unmatched bases: 5. The CDR3 has 16 amino acids. CDR1 is SEHNR and CDR2 is FQNEAQ in the germline V gene (reference sequence). Repertoires were generated with immunoSEQ multiplex PCR, while TCRdb's copy carries only in-frame clones and drops some. This table has roughly 130,000 clones, about four fifths appearing once. The sequenced sample was peripheral blood. The sequence was obtained from a woman aged 60-75 years with acute or convalescent COVID-19. This sequence joins TRBV7-9 and TRBJ2-6; 8 nucleotides line up with TRBD2. The CDR3 coding sequence is TGTGCCAGCAGCACGGGGGGGCCTGCTGGGGCCAACGTCCTGACTTTC. This encodes CASSTGGPAGANVLTF.